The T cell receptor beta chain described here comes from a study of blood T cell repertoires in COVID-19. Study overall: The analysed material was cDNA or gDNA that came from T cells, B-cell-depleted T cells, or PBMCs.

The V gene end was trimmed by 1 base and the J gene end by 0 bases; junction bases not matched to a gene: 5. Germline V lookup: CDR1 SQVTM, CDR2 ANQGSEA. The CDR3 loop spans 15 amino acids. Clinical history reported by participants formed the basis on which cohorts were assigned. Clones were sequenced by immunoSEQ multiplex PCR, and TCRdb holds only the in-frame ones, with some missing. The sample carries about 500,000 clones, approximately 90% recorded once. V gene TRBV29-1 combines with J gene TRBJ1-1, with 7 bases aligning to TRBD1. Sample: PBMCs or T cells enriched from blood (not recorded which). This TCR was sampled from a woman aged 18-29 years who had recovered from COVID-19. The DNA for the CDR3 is TGCAGCGTTGAAGGGGGAGACAGGGTGAACACTGAAGCTTTCTTT. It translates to CSVEGGDRVNTEAFF.